These 12 T cell receptor beta chains were all obtained from the same sample, sequenced in a study of T cells after yellow fever vaccination. MiXCR was run by TCRdb on the 5' RACE reads, yielding one entry per CDR3 protein. The profile shows roughly 300,000 distinct CDR3 sequences, around 8.1% of them singletons. Here the sequenced sample was PBMCs, taken approximately 47 days after the first yellow fever vaccination. These receptors were taken from a man aged 18 to 35 who received the YFV17D yellow fever vaccine.

V gene TRBV7-8 combines with J gene TRBJ2-3; TRBD1 aligns across 7 bases. Germline values: CDR1 SGHVS, CDR2 FQNEAQ. J lost 2 bases, V lost 6 bases, and 11 bases had no gene match. This CDR3 comprises 16 residues. DNA of the CDR3: TGTGCCAGCAGAGAAAGCCGGGACAGCGACACAGATACGCAGTATTTT. This codes for CASRESRDSDTDTQYF. The entire variable domain, with the rest obtained from reference TRBV7-8 and TRBJ2-3, is as follows: GAGVSQSPRYKVAKRGQDVALRCDPISGHVSLFWYQQALGQGPEFLTYFQNEAQLDKSGLPSDRFFAERPEGSVSTLKIQRTQQEDSAVYLCASRESRDSDTDTQYFGPGTRLTVL.

The chain joins TRBV7-8 to TRBJ2-3, with 8 bases that match TRBD2. CDR1 SGHVS and CDR2 FQNEAQ come from the germline V gene. CDR3 length: 16 residues. Germline trimming cut 5 bases from V and 2 bases from J; bases unmatched to any gene: 9. The CDR3 bases are TGTGCCAGCAGCCTAGGCCTAGCGGGCCTCACAGATACGCAGTATTTT. Translated, it gives CASSLGLAGLTDTQYF.

This clonotype showed up just a few times. The rearrangement joins TRBV11-1 to TRBJ1-4; TRBD1 agrees at 10 bases. Germline trimming cut 4 bases from V and 6 bases from J; bases unmatched to any gene: 5. Germline V gene lookup returns CDR1 SGHAT and CDR2 FQDESV (reference sequence). This CDR3 has 15 residues. DNA for the CDR3: TGTGCCAGCAGCTCCGGACAGGGGGGTGATGAAAAACTGTTTTTT. It yields the protein CASSSGQGGDEKLFF.

The chain links TRBV28 to TRBJ1-5; 7 bases are a match to TRBD1. From germline, CDR1 is MDHEN and CDR2 SYDVKM. This CDR3 has 16 residues. V gave up 3 bases and J gave up 4 bases; unmatched junction bases: 9. CDR3 region: CASSFVSGGRNQPQHF. The CDR3 bases are TGTGCCAGCAGTTTTGTGTCAGGGGGAAGGAATCAGCCCCAGCATTTT. Variable domain in full (rest from reference TRBV28 and TRBJ1-5): DVKVTQSSRYLVKRTGEKVFLECVQDMDHENMFWYRQDPGLGLRLIYFSYDVKMKEKGDIPEGYSVSREKKERFSLILESASTNQTSMYLCASSFVSGGRNQPQHFGDGTRLSIL.

This clonotype was picked up a small number of times. This chain connects TRBV6-5 to TRBJ1-4; D gene ambiguous. The CDR3 length is 13 residues. Trimming stripped 4 bases from V and 8 bases from J, with 11 bases between. Germline CDR1 and CDR2: MNHEY and SVGAGI. DNA of the CDR3: TGTGCCAGCAGTTGGGGAGCAGGAGAAAAACTGTTTTTT. The encoded protein is CASSWGAGEKLFF.

In its sample, this clonotype was seen many times. V usage is TRBV15 and J usage is TRBJ2-1, with D uncertain. Germline CDR1 and CDR2: LNHNV and YYDKDF (reference sequence). V lost 5 bases to trimming and J lost 8 bases, with 10 bases between them. There are 12 residues in the CDR3. CDR3 bases: TGTGCCACCAGCCCCGAGTTGGATGAGCAGTTCTTC. This gives the protein CATSPELDEQFF. The full variable domain, its missing parts supplied by reference TRBV15 and TRBJ2-1, is DAMVIQNPRYQVTQFGKPVTLSCSQTLNHNVMYWYQQKSSQAPKLLFHYYDKDFNNEADTPDNFQSRRPNTSFCFLDIRSPGLGDTAMYLCATSPELDEQFFGPGTRLTVL.

This clonotype came up a few times. The V and J genes are TRBV10-3 and TRBJ1-5; D is unclear. Germline V gene data show CDR1 as ENHRY and CDR2 as SYGVKD. Trimming stripped 7 bases from V and 0 bases from J, with 10 bases between. This CDR3 is built from 14 residues. Here the CDR3 reads CAIKWVLSNQPQHF. The CDR3 DNA sequence: TGTGCCATCAAATGGGTCCTTAGCAATCAGCCCCAGCATTTT.

This clonotype was seen more than once but under ten times. The genes are TRBV6-1 and TRBJ1-1; D might be TRBD1 (6 bases). V gave up 7 bases and J gave up 0 bases, with 12 bases separating them. Per germline, CDR1 MNHNS and CDR2 SASEGT. This CDR3 has 14 amino acids. The CDR3 DNA sequence: TGTGCCAGCACCCAAGACAGGTTGAACACTGAAGCTTTCTTT. It specifies CASTQDRLNTEAFF.

This clonotype was observed a few times. The rearrangement joins TRBV24-1 to TRBJ2-5; D call uncertain. CDR3 size: 12 residues. CDR1 is KGHDR, CDR2 SFDVKD, per germline. Trimming cost V 4 bases and J 5 bases, with 7 bases left between them. As DNA, the CDR3 is TGTGCCACCAGTGAGAAAGGGGAGACCCAGTACTTC. Protein sequence: CATSEKGETQYF.

The chain couples TRBV10-3 to TRBJ2-1, with 7 positions matching TRBD2. The CDR3 length is 12 residues. V dropped 8 bases and J dropped 2; count of bases not matched to a gene: 0. Germline V gene sequence: CDR1 ENHRY, CDR2 SYGVKD. CDR3 in amino acids: CAIGGAYNEQFF. The DNA of the CDR3 is TGTGCCATCGGGGGGGCCTACAATGAGCAGTTCTTC.

V and J are TRBV5-1 and TRBJ2-5; weak D call: TRBD2 (6 bases). Germline V CDR1 and CDR2: SGHRS, YFSETQ. The V gene lost 0 bases and the J gene lost 1 base, with 10 bases spanning the gap. The CDR3 consists of 15 residues. CDR3: CASSLDGLIQETQYF. The CDR3 DNA follows: TGCGCCAGCAGCTTGGATGGACTAATCCAAGAGACCCAGTACTTC.

This clonotype appeared a few times. J is TRBJ2-5 and V is TRBV9; D might be TRBD1 or TRBD2, each matching 5 bases. This CDR3 comprises 15 residues. Deletions cut 0 bases from V and 5 bases from J, with 14 bases between. Germline values: CDR1 SGDLS, CDR2 YYNGEE. CDR3 amino acids: CASSVVWGRDETQYF. In nucleotides, the CDR3 is TGTGCCAGCAGCGTAGTCTGGGGTCGGGACGAGACCCAGTACTTC.